This T cell receptor (beta chain) stems from a study of cytomegalovirus exposure and HLA in healthy donors. Turning to this clone: Its antigen is still unknown.

The donors comprised healthy bone marrow donors. The study, taken as a whole, reports: Donors belonging to an Asian-associated ancestry cluster reportedly showed fewer N-insertions in productive TCRs than the approximately 680-donor mean, according to what a later analysis found.

PCR primers comprised 60 Vbeta and 13 Jbeta primers. In the original processing: Later reanalysis found 60 million to 90 million unique TCR beta chains, 10 million to 14 million of them shared. Measured with immunoSEQ multiplex PCR; TCRdb has only the in-frame clones, and not every one. D and trimming come from the DNA, and the V and J calls and clone size come from that table. The sample lists about 180,000 clones, approximately 72% occurring once. This CDR3 region has 21 residues. V was pared by 3 bases and J by 1 base, with 20 bases of the junction left unmatched. Looked up from germline, CDR1 is LNHNV and CDR2 is YYDKDF (reference sequence).

The J gene is TRBJ2-5, the V gene TRBV15; TRBD2 matches at 10 bases. The source of this sequence is a human donor in good health. Sequencing was done on a sample of PBMCs. In DNA form, the CDR3 reads TGTGCCACCAGCAGCAACCCAGCGGGGGGGGCGCTCCTCCTATCCCAAGAGACCCAGTACTTC. Amino acids: CATSSNPAGGALLLSQETQYF.